What follows are 14 T cell receptor beta chains derived from one specimen sequenced in a study of shared clonotypes between healthy human individuals (TCRdb year 2020). Library construction relied on the immunoSEQ multiplex PCR assay. In its TCRdb copy, this immuneACCESS table keeps in-frame sequences only and misses some clones. Where compared with another copy, unresolved V genes explain less than half of these, and the others have no known cause. The sample yields approximately 1,500,000 clones; roughly 96% were counted once. The top ten hold over 1% of the sample. Material for sequencing was naive CD4+ T cells sorted from blood. Reading the label with the study, this specimen's cell subset or site is: CD45RA+ positively selected. The receptors were gathered from a man younger than 45 in good health.

V is TRBV6-6 and J is TRBJ2-7, with 7 bases that match TRBD1. Germline values: CDR1 MNHNY, CDR2 SVGAGI (reference sequence). There are 12 residues in the CDR3. V lost 6 bases to trimming and J lost 6 bases; unmatched junction nucleotides: 5. CDR3 region: CASRTGQLEQYF. The CDR3 nucleotides read TGTGCCAGCAGGACAGGGCAACTCGAGCAGTACTTC.

The CDR3 DNA reads as TGCGCCAGCAGCCCTGACAGGGGCTACGAGCAGTACTTC. This codes for CASSPDRGYEQYF. This chain links TRBV4-3 with TRBJ2-7; TRBD1 aligns across 8 bases. This CDR3 comprises 13 residues. Germline values: CDR1 LGHNA, CDR2 YSLEER. Trimming at V came to 4 bases and at J to 3 bases, leaving 2 bases not matched to a gene.

The chain employs TRBV28 and TRBJ2-6, with no clear D. Looked up from germline, CDR1 is MDHEN and CDR2 is SYDVKM. This CDR3 spans 15 amino acids. V lost 9 bases and J lost 0, with 12 bases in between. The CDR3 spells CASGGVSSGANVLTF. For the CDR3, the DNA is TGTGCCAGTGGTGGTGTGAGCTCTGGGGCCAACGTCCTGACTTTC.

The V and J genes are TRBV19 and TRBJ2-7; D gene ambiguous. The germline V and J ends were trimmed by 4 bases and 0 bases, with 13 bases remaining between them. Germline values: CDR1 LNHDA, CDR2 SQIVND (reference sequence). The CDR3 consists of 15 residues. The DNA for the CDR3 is TGTGCCAGTAGTAACACAGCCATAAGCTCCTACGAGCAGTACTTC. Translated: CASSNTAISSYEQYF.

V usage is TRBV2 and J usage is TRBJ1-1; TRBD1 matches 8 bases. Germline-derived CDR1 and CDR2 are SNHLY and FYNNEI. V shed 7 bases, J shed 8 bases, and the junction held 12 bases outside the gene matches. This CDR3 comprises 14 residues. Here the CDR3 reads CASKRGQGAPEAFF. CDR3 in DNA: TGTGCCAGCAAGCGGGGGCAGGGGGCGCCGGAAGCTTTCTTT.

This sequence joins TRBV9 and TRBJ2-5; 14 nucleotides line up with TRBD2. Germline V gene lookup returns CDR1 SGDLS and CDR2 YYNGEE. This CDR3 is built from 20 residues. V lost 0 bases to trimming and J lost 1 base; unmatched junction nucleotides: 11. The chain's CDR3 is CASSVAPGLAGAQSQETQYF. The CDR3 DNA reads as TGTGCCAGCAGCGTAGCGCCGGGACTAGCGGGAGCTCAGTCCCAAGAGACCCAGTACTTC.

The rearrangement joins TRBV9 to TRBJ2-3, with TRBD2 identical over 10 bases. V lost 0 bases and J lost 0; bases outside the gene matches: 10. Germline lookup yields CDR1 SGDLS and CDR2 YYNGEE. This CDR3 region has 19 residues. The CDR3 loop reads CASSVGGSGRASSTDTQYF. CDR3 bases: TGTGCCAGCAGCGTAGGGGGGAGCGGGAGGGCCTCTAGCACAGATACGCAGTATTTT.

The CDR3 region is CASSLVILAGASYEQYF. CDR3 DNA sequence: TGTGCCAGCAGCTTGGTAATACTAGCGGGAGCTTCCTACGAGCAGTACTTC. This rearrangement joins TRBV5-8 to TRBJ2-7; 11 bases agree with TRBD2. Germline CDR1 and CDR2: SGHTS and YDEGEE. With 0 bases clipped from V and 1 base from J, the junction kept 6 bases outside the gene matches. The CDR3 totals 17 residues.

The chain uses TRBV30 and TRBJ1-5; TRBD1 is a possible D gene (5 bases). The CDR3 contains 17 residues. CDR1 and CDR2 from the germline V gene are GTSNPN and SVGIG (reference sequence). V was pared by 3 bases and J by 5 bases, with 23 bases between. CDR3 protein: CAWSLRPTGRRHQPQHF. The CDR3 DNA follows: TGTGCCTGGAGCCTCCGGCCGACGGGACGGCGGCATCAGCCCCAGCATTTT.

The rearrangement links TRBV4-3 to TRBJ1-4; D call uncertain. Germline loops: CDR1 LGHNA, CDR2 YSLEER. V was clipped by 1 base and J by 10 bases, with 16 bases between them. This CDR3 has 15 amino acids. As DNA, the CDR3 is TGCGCCAGCAGCCAAGGGACCCTAAATGACGGAAAACTGTTTTTT. Its translation is CASSQGTLNDGKLFF.

The chain combines TRBV5-4 with TRBJ1-4; TRBD1 agrees at 7 bases. There are 15 residues in the CDR3. The V and J ends lost 3 bases and 0 bases, in that order; junction bases with no gene match: 2. Germline V CDR1 and CDR2: SGHNT, YYREEE (reference sequence). The CDR3 loop is CASSWQGATNEKLFF. The CDR3 DNA reads TGTGCCAGCAGCTGGCAGGGGGCAACTAATGAAAAACTGTTTTTT. Full variable domain (missing parts from reference TRBV5-4 and TRBJ1-4): ETGVTQSPTHLIKTRGQQVTLRCSSQSGHNTVSWYQQALGQGPQFIFQYYREEENGRGNFPPRFSGLQFPNYSSELNVNALELDDSALYLCASSWQGATNEKLFFGSGTQLSVL.

The chain joins TRBV15 to TRBJ2-6, with TRBD1 matching over 7 bases. The junction had 10 bases not matched to a gene; V was cut back by 0 bases and J by 2 bases. The CDR3 length is 19 residues. Per germline, CDR1 LNHNV and CDR2 YYDKDF (reference sequence). The CDR3 DNA sequence: TGTGCCACCAGCAGAGATGAGGGGGCCCCTCTGCCTGGGGCCAACGTCCTGACTTTC. It yields the protein CATSRDEGAPLPGANVLTF.

The chain couples TRBV5-5 to TRBJ2-1; no clear D gene. The CDR3 consists of 14 residues. Trimming left V 6 bases short and J 4 bases short, with 14 bases between. CDR1 and CDR2 (germline): SGHKS, YYEKEE (reference sequence). The CDR3 coding sequence is TGTGCCAGCATAGACCCGGATCCTTACAATGAGCAGTTCTTC. Its protein product is CASIDPDPYNEQFF. Filled out from reference TRBV5-5 and TRBJ2-1, the complete variable domain reads DAGVTQSPTHLIKTRGQQVTLRCSPISGHKSVSWYQQVLGQGPQFIFQYYEKEERGRGNFPDRFSARQFPNYSSELNVNALLLGDSALYLCASIDPDPYNEQFFGPGTRLTVL.

The count of this clone is one. The V and J genes are TRBV6-5 and TRBJ2-3; unclear D gene. Trimming pared 0 bases from V and 14 bases from J, leaving 18 bases between. Germline V gives CDR1 MNHEY, CDR2 SVGAGI. This CDR3 has 14 residues. The CDR3 bases are TGTGCCAGCAGTTACTCGAACTCGGTTGTCGGTCGGTATTTT. This gives the protein CASSYSNSVVGRYF.